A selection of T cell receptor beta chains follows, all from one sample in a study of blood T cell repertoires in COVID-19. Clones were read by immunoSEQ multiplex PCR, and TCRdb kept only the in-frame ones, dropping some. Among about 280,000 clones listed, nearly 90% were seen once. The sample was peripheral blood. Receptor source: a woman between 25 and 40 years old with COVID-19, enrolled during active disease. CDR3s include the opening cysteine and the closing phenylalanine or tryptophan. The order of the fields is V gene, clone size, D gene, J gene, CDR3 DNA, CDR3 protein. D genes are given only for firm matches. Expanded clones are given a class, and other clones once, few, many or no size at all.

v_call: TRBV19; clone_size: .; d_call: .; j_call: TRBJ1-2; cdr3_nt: TGTGCCACTAAAGTAGGGGCCTATGGCTACACCTTC; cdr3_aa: CATKVGAYGYTF
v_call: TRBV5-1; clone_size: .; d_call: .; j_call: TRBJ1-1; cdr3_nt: TGCGCCAGCAGCTTGGGAGTTGGCACTGAAGCTTTCTTT; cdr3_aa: CASSLGVGTEAFF
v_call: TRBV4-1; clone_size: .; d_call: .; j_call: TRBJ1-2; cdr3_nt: TGCGCCAGCAGCCAAGATTTGGAGACTGGCTACACCTTC; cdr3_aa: CASSQDLETGYTF
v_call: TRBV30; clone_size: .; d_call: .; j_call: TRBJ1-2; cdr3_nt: TGTGCCTACTACTCGGGAACTCGGGGCTACACCTTC; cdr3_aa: CAYYSGTRGYTF
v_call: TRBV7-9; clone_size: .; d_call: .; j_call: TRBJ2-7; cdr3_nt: TGTGCCAGCAGGCCGGGACACTCCTACGAGCAGTACTTC; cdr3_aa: CASRPGHSYEQYF
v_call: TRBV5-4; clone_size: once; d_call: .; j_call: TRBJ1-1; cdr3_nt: TGTGCCAGCAGCGCACTGGACTCTTATAGTGAAGCTTTCTTT; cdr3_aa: CASSALDSYSEAFF
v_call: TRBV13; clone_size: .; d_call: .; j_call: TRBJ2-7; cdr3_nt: TGTGCCAGCAGCTTAGGAATGACGCCCGGGAACTTC; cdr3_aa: CASSLGMTPGNF
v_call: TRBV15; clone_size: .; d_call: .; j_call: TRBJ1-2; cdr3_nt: TGTGCCACCAGCAGAGATCGACAGGAGTATTATGGCTACACCTTC; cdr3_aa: CATSRDRQEYYGYTF
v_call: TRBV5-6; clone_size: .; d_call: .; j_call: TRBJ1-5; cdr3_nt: TGTGCCAGCAGCTTGGGGGGCATAAATCAGCCCCAGCATTTT; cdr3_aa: CASSLGGINQPQHF
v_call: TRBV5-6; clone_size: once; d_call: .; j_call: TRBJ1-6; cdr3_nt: TGTGCCAGCAGCCCCCGGACAGTCTCCTATAATTCACCCCTCCACTTT; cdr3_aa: CASSPRTVSYNSPLHF
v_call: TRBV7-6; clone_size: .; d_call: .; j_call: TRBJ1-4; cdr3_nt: TGTGCCAGCAGCTTTAGAATTAAGTCGGCTAATGAAAAACTGTTTTTT; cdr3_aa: CASSFRIKSANEKLFF
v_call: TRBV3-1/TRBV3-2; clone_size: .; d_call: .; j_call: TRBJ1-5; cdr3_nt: TGTGCCAGCAGCCAAGGTCCGAGACAGAGAATTAGCAATCAGCCCCAGCATTTT; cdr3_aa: CASSQGPRQRISNQPQHF
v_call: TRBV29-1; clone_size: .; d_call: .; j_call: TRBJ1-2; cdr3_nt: TGCAGCGTAGCCGACAGCTATGGCTACACCTTC; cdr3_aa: CSVADSYGYTF
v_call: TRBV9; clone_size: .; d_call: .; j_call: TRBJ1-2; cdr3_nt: TGTGCCAGCAGCGCCGACGGGTGGCAGATCTATGGCTACACCTTC; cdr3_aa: CASSADGWQIYGYTF
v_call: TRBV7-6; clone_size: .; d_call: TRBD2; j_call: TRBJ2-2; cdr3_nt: TGTGCCAGCAGCTTACCCTGGACTAGCGGGAACACCGGGGAGCTGTTTTTT; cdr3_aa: CASSLPWTSGNTGELFF
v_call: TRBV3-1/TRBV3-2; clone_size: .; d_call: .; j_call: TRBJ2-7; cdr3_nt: TGTGCCAGCAGCCAAGTCCTGGTGGGGGGGCTACCCTCTCGCGAGCAGTACTTC; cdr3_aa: CASSQVLVGGLPSREQYF
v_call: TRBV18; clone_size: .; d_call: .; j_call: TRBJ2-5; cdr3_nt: TGTGCCAGCTCACGAGCCGAGACCCAGTACTTC; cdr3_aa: CASSRAETQYF
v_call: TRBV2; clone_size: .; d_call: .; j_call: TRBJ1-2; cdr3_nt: TGTGCCAGCAGTGGGTCAGGGAAATGGTATGGCTACACCTTC; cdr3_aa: CASSGSGKWYGYTF
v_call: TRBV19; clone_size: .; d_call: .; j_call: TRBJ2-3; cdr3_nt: TGTGCCAGTAAGGAAGACATCAGCACAGATACGCAGTATTTT; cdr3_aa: CASKEDISTDTQYF
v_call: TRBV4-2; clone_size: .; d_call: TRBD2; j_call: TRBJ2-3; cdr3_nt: TGTGCCAGCAGCCAAGATTCCACGACTAGCGGGGGAAGCACAGATACGCAGTATTTT; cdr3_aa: CASSQDSTTSGGSTDTQYF
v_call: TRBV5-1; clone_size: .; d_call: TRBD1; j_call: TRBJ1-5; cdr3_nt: TGCGCCAGCAGCCTCGGGACAGTAGGACAGCCCCAGCATTTT; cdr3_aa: CASSLGTVGQPQHF
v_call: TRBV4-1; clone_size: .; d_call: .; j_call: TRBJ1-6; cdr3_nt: TGCGCCAGCAGCCAAGGAACAGGGAGTAATTCACCCCTCCACTTT; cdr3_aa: CASSQGTGSNSPLHF
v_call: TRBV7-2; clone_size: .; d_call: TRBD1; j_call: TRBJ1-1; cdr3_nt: TGTGCCAGCAACAACGGACTACAGGGGACAGCGGAAGAAGCTTTCTTT; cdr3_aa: CASNNGLQGTAEEAFF
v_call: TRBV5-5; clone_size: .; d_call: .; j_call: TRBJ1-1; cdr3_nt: TGTGCCAGCAGCTTGGGACAGGTTAACACTGAAGCTTTCTTT; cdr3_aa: CASSLGQVNTEAFF
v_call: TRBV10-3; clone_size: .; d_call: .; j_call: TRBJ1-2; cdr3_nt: TGTGCCATCAGGGACTCTACAGGGAGAGGTGGCTACACCTTC; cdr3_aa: CAIRDSTGRGGYTF
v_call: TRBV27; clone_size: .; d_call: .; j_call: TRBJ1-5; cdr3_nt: TGTGCCAGCAGTTCCTATCTTGGGGCCCCCCAGCATTTT; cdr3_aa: CASSSYLGAPQHF
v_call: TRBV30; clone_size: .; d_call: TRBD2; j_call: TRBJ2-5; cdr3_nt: TGTGCCTGGAGTGTCCAAGCGGGGGTAGAGACCCAGTACTTC; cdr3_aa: CAWSVQAGVETQYF
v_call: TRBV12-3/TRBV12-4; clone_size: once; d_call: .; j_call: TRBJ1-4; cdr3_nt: TGTGCCAGCAGTCTTGACAGTGGTGAAAAACTGTTTTTT; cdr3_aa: CASSLDSGEKLFF
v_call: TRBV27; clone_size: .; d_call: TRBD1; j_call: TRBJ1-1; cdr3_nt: TGTGCCAGCAGGGAGACAGGGGACAACACTGAAGCTTTCTTT; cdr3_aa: CASRETGDNTEAFF
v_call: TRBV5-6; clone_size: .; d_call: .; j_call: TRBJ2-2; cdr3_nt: TGTGCCAGCAGCTTGGAAATGGAGGGGCTGTTTTTT; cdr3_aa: CASSLEMEGLFF
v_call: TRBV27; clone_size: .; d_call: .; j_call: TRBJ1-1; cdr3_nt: TGTGCCAGCAGTTTCGGACTTGCGTTTGAAGCTTTCTTT; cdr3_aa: CASSFGLAFEAFF
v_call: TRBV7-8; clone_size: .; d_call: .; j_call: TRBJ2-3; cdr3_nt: TGTGCCAGCAGCTTAGACAGGTGGACAGATACGCAGTATTTT; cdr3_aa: CASSLDRWTDTQYF
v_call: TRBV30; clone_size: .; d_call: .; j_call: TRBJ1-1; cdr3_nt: TGTGCCTGGAGTTCCCGGGGGGGGAGTACTGAAGCTTTCTTT; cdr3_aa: CAWSSRGGSTEAFF